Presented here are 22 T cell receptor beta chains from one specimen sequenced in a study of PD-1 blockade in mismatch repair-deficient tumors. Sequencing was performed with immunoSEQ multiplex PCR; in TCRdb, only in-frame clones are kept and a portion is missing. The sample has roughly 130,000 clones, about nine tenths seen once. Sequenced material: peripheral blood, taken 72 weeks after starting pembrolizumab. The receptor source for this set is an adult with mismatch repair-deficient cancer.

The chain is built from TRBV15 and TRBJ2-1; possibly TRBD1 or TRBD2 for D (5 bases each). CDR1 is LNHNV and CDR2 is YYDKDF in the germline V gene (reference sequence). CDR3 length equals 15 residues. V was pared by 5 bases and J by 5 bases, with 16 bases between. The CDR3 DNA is TGTGCCACCAGCCGAAGAGGGCCAGGGAACAATGAGCAGTTCTTC. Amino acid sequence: CATSRRGPGNNEQFF.

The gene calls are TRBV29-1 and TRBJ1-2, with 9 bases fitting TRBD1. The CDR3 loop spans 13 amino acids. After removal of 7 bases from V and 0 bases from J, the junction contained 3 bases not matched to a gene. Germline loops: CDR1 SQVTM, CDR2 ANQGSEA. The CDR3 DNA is TGCAGCGGGGGACAGGGCCCTAACTATGGCTACACCTTC. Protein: CSGGQGPNYGYTF.

The CDR3 here is CASSRHVLSYEQYF. The CDR3 DNA is TGCGCCAGCAGCCGACATGTCCTCTCCTACGAGCAGTACTTC. This sequence joins TRBV4-1 and TRBJ2-7; no definite D call. The ends were cut back, 4 bases at V and 0 bases at J, with 10 bases in the middle. This CDR3 is built from 14 residues. Per germline, CDR1 MGHRA and CDR2 YSYEKL.

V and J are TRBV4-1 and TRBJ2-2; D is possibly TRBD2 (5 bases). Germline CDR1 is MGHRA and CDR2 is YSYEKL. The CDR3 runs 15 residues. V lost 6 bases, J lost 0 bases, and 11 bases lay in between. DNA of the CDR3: TGCGCCAGCAGACTAGGACCGTCGAACACCGGGGAGCTGTTTTTT. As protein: CASRLGPSNTGELFF.

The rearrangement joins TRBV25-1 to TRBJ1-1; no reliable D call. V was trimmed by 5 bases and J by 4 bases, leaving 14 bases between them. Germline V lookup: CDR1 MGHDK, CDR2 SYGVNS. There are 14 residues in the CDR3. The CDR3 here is CASSSLSGPTEAFF. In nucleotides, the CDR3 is TGTGCCAGCAGTAGTTTGTCGGGTCCCACTGAAGCTTTCTTT.

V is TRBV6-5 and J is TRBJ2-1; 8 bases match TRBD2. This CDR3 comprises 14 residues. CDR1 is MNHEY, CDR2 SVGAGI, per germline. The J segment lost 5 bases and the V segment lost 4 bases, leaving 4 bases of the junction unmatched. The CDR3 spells CASSLGTRHNEQFF. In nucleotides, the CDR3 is TGTGCCAGCAGTTTGGGGACTAGACACAATGAGCAGTTCTTC.

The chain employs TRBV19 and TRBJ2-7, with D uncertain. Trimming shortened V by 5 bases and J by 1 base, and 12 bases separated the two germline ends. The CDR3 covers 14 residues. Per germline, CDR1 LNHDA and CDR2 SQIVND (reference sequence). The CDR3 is CASSYTGFSYEQYF. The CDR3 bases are TGTGCCAGTAGTTATACTGGGTTTTCCTACGAGCAGTACTTC.

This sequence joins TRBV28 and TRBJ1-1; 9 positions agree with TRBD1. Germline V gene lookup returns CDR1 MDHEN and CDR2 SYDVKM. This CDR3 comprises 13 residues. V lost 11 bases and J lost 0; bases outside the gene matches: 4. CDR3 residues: CAVRDRVNTEAFF. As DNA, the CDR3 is TGTGCCGTCAGGGACAGGGTGAACACTGAAGCTTTCTTT.

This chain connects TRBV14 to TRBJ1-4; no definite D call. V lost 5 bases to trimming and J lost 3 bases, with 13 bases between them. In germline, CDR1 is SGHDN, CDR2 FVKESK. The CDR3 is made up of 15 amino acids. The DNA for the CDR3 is TGTGCCAGCAGCTCCAAGGACGGTCCTAATGAAAAACTGTTTTTT. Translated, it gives CASSSKDGPNEKLFF.

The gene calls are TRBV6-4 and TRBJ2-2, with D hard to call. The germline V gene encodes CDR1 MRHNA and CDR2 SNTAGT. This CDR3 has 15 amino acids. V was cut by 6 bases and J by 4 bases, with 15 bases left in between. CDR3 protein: CASSQGAAFTGELFF. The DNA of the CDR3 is TGTGCCAGCAGCCAAGGCGCGGCTTTCACCGGGGAGCTGTTTTTT.

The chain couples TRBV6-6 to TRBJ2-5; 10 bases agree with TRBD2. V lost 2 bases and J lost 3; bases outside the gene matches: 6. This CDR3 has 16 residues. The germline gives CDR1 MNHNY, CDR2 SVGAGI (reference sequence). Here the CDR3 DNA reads TGTGCCAGCAGTTACACCAGGCTAGCGGGGGAAGAGACCCAGTACTTC. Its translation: CASSYTRLAGEETQYF.

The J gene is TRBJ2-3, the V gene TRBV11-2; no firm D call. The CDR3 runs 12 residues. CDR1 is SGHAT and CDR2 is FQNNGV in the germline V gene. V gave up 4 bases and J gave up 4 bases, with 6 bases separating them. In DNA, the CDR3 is TGTGCCAGCAGCTCCTTGGCAGATACGCAGTATTTT. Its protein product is CASSSLADTQYF.

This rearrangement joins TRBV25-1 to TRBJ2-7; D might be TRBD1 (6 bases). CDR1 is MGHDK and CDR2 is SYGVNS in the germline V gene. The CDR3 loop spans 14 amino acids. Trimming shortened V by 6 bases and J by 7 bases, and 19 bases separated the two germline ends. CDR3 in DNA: TGTGCCAGCAGAAACCGGGACACCATCCCTGAGCAGTACTTC. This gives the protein CASRNRDTIPEQYF.

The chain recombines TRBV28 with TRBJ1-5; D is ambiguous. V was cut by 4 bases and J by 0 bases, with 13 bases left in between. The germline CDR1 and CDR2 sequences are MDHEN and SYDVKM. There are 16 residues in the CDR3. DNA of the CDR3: TGTGCCAGCAGTTCTTTTGGAGGGCATAGCAATCAGCCCCAGCATTTT. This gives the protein CASSSFGGHSNQPQHF.

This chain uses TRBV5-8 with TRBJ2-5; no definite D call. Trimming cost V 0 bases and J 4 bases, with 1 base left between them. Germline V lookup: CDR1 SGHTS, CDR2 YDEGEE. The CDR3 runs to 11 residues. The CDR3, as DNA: TGTGCCAGCAGCTTGGTAGAGACCCAGTACTTC. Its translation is CASSLVETQYF.

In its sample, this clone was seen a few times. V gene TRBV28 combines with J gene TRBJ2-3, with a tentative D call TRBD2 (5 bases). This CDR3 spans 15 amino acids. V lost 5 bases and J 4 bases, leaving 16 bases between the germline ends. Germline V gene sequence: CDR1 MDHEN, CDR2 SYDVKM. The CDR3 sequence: CASSPRLQKSDTQYF. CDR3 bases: TGTGCCAGCAGTCCCCGACTACAGAAGTCAGATACGCAGTATTTT. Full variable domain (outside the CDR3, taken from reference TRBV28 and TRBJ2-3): DVKVTQSSRYLVKRTGEKVFLECVQDMDHENMFWYRQDPGLGLRLIYFSYDVKMKEKGDIPEGYSVSREKKERFSLILESASTNQTSMYLCASSPRLQKSDTQYFGPGTRLTVL.

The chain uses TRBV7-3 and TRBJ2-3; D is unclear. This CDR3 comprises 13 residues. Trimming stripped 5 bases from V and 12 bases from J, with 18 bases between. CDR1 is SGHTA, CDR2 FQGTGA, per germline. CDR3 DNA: TGTGCCAGCAGCCGCCTACCGGACGCTGTTCAGTATTTT. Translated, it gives CASSRLPDAVQYF.

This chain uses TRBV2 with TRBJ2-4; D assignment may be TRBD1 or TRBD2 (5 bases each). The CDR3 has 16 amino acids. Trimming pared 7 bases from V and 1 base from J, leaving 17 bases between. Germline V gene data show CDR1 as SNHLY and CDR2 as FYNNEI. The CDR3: CASNGAGPGAKNIQYF. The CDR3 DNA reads TGTGCCAGCAATGGGGCGGGTCCGGGGGCCAAAAACATTCAGTACTTC.

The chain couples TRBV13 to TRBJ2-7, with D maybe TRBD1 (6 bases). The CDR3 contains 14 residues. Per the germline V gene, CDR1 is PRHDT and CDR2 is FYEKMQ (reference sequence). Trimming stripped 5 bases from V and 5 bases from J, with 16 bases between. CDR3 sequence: CASSPGTTAHEQYF. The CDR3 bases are TGTGCCAGCAGCCCCGGGACAACTGCCCACGAGCAGTACTTC.

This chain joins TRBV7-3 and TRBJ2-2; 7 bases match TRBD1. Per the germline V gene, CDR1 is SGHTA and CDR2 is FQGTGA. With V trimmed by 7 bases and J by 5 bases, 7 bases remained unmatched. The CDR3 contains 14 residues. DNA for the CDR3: TGTGCCAGCAAGACCGGACAGGCGACCGGGGAGCTGTTTTTT. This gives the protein CASKTGQATGELFF.

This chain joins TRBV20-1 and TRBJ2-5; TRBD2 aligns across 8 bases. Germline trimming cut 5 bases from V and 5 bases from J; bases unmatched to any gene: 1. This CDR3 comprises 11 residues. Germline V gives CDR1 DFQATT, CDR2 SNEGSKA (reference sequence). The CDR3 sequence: CSAGLAETQYF. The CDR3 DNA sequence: TGCAGTGCTGGACTAGCCGAGACCCAGTACTTC.

The CDR3 DNA follows: TGCGCCAGCAGCCAAACACCAACCTACGAGCAGTACTTC. Translating it yields CASSQTPTYEQYF. This chain uses TRBV4-3 with TRBJ2-7; D unresolved. With 2 bases removed from V and 2 bases from J, the gap between germline ends came to 7 bases. Germline CDR1 is LGHNA and CDR2 is YSLEER. The CDR3 is 13 amino acids.